Shown below are 28 T cell receptor beta chains from a single sample sequenced in a study of Graves' ophthalmopathy and Graves' hyperthyroidism. Beta-chain TCR CDR3 regions were amplified from RNA transcripts. HTBI primers were used in a first-round RT-PCR, which preceded a second-round multiplex PCR. TCRdb called the multiplex PCR reads again in MiXCR, with one record for every CDR3 protein. The data hold hundreds of thousands of distinct CDR3 sequences, with over 13% observed a single time. The sample consisted of blood. The receptor source for this set is a woman aged 30 to 39 with Graves' ophthalmopathy.

In this sample, this clonotype turned up many times. The J gene is TRBJ1-1, the V gene TRBV7-3, with a tentative D call TRBD1 (5 bases). CDR3 length: 13 amino acids. With 6 bases removed from V and 1 base from J, the gap between germline ends came to 9 bases. Germline CDR1 SGHTA, CDR2 FQGTGA. For the CDR3, the DNA is TGTGCCAGCAGTGGCGGACAGAACACTGAAGCTTTCTTT. Protein product: CASSGGQNTEAFF.

This clonotype has ten or more counts. The chain carries TRBV30 and TRBJ1-1; tentatively, D is TRBD1 (5 bases). The CDR3 is made up of 14 amino acids. Per the germline V gene, CDR1 is GTSNPN and CDR2 is SVGIG (reference sequence). Trimming shortened V by 5 bases and J by 2 bases, and 15 bases separated the two germline ends. The CDR3 DNA reads TGTGCCTGGGGATTTCGGGGGAGAAACACTGAAGCTTTCTTT. This translates into CAWGFRGRNTEAFF.

CDR3 coding DNA: TGTGCCAGCAGACCCGGGACTAGCGGGGGGGCCTACGAGCAGTACTTC. It translates to CASRPGTSGGAYEQYF. The genes are TRBV7-6 and TRBJ2-7, with 16 bases that match TRBD2. CDR1 is SGHVS, CDR2 FNYEAQ, per germline. CDR3 length equals 16 residues. Trimming cost V 6 bases and J 2 bases; bases outside gene matches: 4. Full variable domain (rest looked up from reference TRBV7-6 and TRBJ2-7): GAGVSQSPRYKVTKRGQDVALRCDPISGHVSLYWYRQALGQGPEFLTYFNYEAQQDKSGLPNDRFSAERPEGSISTLTIQRTEQRDSAMYRCASRPGTSGGAYEQYFGPGTRLTVT.

Worth noting for this clonotype: A junction end diverges from the germline sequence, so it may reflect a read error. The J gene is TRBJ1-6, the V gene TRBV28, with 7 bases fitting TRBD1. CDR1 is MDHEN, CDR2 SYDVKM, per germline. The CDR3 covers 13 residues. CDR3 in amino acids: CASGQAHNSHLHF. The CDR3, as DNA: TGTGCCAGCGGACAGGCACATAATTCACACCTCCACTTT.

This clonotype has a count of ten or more. The CDR3 here is CSADTDRDFRYF. In nucleotides, the CDR3 is TGCAGTGCGGATACAGATCGGGACTTTCGATACTTC. This chain uses TRBV20-1 with TRBJ2-7, with D tentatively TRBD2 (6 bases). Deletions cut 6 bases from V and 13 bases from J, with 22 bases between. CDR1 and CDR2 (germline): DFQATT, SNEGSKA (reference sequence). CDR3 size: 12 residues.

V is TRBV30 and J is TRBJ1-1; D gene unclear. The V end was cut by 3 bases, the J end by 0 bases, with 14 bases between. The CDR3 sequence is 15 residues long. The germline gives CDR1 GTSNPN, CDR2 SVGIG (reference sequence). CDR3 nucleotides: TGTGCCTGGAGGGAAACAAGGTTTATGAACACTGAAGCTTTCTTT. It encodes CAWRETRFMNTEAFF.

Comment on this clonotype: This may be a read error, as it is one base from a much larger clone. V is TRBV20-1 and J is TRBJ2-7, with D perhaps being TRBD1 or TRBD2 (5 bases each). The CDR3 is 12 amino acids. Germline lookup yields CDR1 DFQATT and CDR2 SNEGSKA (reference sequence). V was shortened by 2 bases and J by 6 bases, with 11 bases between the two germline ends. CDR3 nucleotides: TGCAGTGCTAGACAGGGAGATAGCGAGCAGTACTTC. Protein product: CSARQGDSEQYF.

There are many counts of this clonotype. J is TRBJ1-5 and V is TRBV7-2; D remains ambiguous. CDR1 and CDR2 (germline): SGHTA, FQGNSA. Trimming removed 2 bases at V and 1 base at J, with 9 bases between. This CDR3 spans 15 amino acids. The CDR3 bases are TGTGCCAGCAGCTTATACGTGATCAGCAATCAGCCCCAGCATTTT. Translated: CASSLYVISNQPQHF. The complete variable domain, with remaining parts taken from reference TRBV7-2 and TRBJ1-5, reads GAGVSQSPSNKVTEKGKDVELRCDPISGHTALYWYRQSLGQGLEFLIYFQGNSAPDKSGLPSDRFSAERTGGSVSTLTIQRTQQEDSAVYLCASSLYVISNQPQHFGDGTRLSIL.

This clonotype came up many times. One end of the junction fails to match germline, which may point to a read error. The chain combines TRBV12-3 or TRBV12-4 with TRBJ1-2; D not resolved. This CDR3 has 13 amino acids. The CDR3 here is CASSLDFRWEVHF. The CDR3, as DNA: TGTGCCAGCAGTTTAGATTTCCGTTGGGAGGTTCACTTC.

This clonotype was counted many times. The chain joins TRBV28 to TRBJ2-2, with D unresolved. CDR1 and CDR2 (germline): MDHEN, SYDVKM. The CDR3 totals 14 residues. Trimming cost V 5 bases and J 1 base, with 8 bases left between them. The CDR3 sequence is CASSRTGNTGELFF. CDR3 sequence (DNA): TGTGCCAGCAGTCGGACGGGGAACACCGGGGAGCTGTTTTTT.

This rearrangement joins TRBV12-3 or TRBV12-4 to TRBJ1-2; D unresolved. The germline V and J ends were trimmed by 10 bases and 11 bases, with 14 bases remaining between them. The CDR3 totals 10 residues. CDR3 sequence: CAISGPGYTF. The CDR3 nucleotides read TGTGCCATCTCCGGACCTGGTTACACCTTC.

This clonotype was detected many times. CDR3 sequence: CASSPPGGLQSNQPQHF. DNA of the CDR3: TGTGCCAGCAGCCCGCCAGGGGGGTTGCAAAGCAATCAGCCCCAGCATTTT. The V gene is TRBV28, the J gene TRBJ1-5, with 7 bases aligning to TRBD1. The CDR3 runs to 17 residues. V gave up 6 bases and J gave up 1 base; unmatched junction bases: 12. CDR1 and CDR2 from the germline V gene are MDHEN and SYDVKM.

This clonotype was recorded at least ten times. V usage is TRBV11-2 and J usage is TRBJ1-3; no definite D call. The CDR3 loop spans 15 amino acids. Trimming cost V 0 bases and J 6 bases, with 12 bases left between them. Germline CDR1 reads SGHAT; CDR2 reads FQNNGV. The CDR3 DNA follows: TGTGCCAGCAGCTTAGAGTACGGCAGGACAAACACCATATATTTT. Its translation: CASSLEYGRTNTIYF.

This clonotype was recorded a few times. The rearrangement links TRBV20-1 to TRBJ2-4, with TRBD2 matching 13 bases. J gave up 1 base and V 7 bases, and 28 bases lay outside the gene matches. This CDR3 has 23 residues. Germline assignment: CDR1 DFQATT and CDR2 SNEGSKA (reference sequence). CDR3 amino acids: CSVTLSHGVTLWGLAGAKNIQYF. The CDR3 DNA reads TGCAGTGTGACACTATCTCATGGTGTAACATTGTGGGGACTAGCGGGGGCCAAAAACATTCAGTACTTC.

There are many counts of this clonotype. CDR3 amino acids: CASSTGFNTEAFF. CDR3 DNA sequence: TGTGCCAGCAGTACCGGGTTTAACACTGAAGCTTTCTTT. The chain links TRBV2 to TRBJ1-1; D unresolved. This CDR3 has 13 amino acids. Trimming cost V 5 bases and J 2 bases, with 9 bases left between them. Germline V gene lookup returns CDR1 SNHLY and CDR2 FYNNEI.

This clonotype has at least ten counts. The rearrangement uses TRBV19 and TRBJ1-1, with a possible D match to TRBD1 (5 bases). CDR1 LNHDA and CDR2 SQIVND come from the germline V gene (reference sequence). The V end lost 3 bases, the J end lost 3 bases, and 11 bases lay between the germline ends. The CDR3 totals 14 residues. The CDR3 region is CASSIQGGYTEAFF. CDR3 sequence (DNA): TGTGCCAGTAGTATTCAGGGAGGGTACACTGAAGCTTTCTTT.

This clonotype was seen only a few times. Possible read error: a much larger clone is one base away. The V gene is TRBV24-1, the J gene TRBJ2-2; TRBD1 matches 8 bases. The CDR3 consists of 18 residues. Trimming removed 1 base from V and 7 bases from J; junction bases left unmatched: 13. Germline V lookup: CDR1 KGHDR, CDR2 SFDVKD. CDR3 DNA sequence: TGTGCCACCAGTGATTTACCAGGGGGCGCCTCGGGCATCGGGGAGCTGTTTTTT. This codes for CATSDLPGGASGIGELFF.

This clonotype was observed many times. The rearrangement links TRBV20-1 to TRBJ1-1; no clear D. This CDR3 is 13 amino acids long. Germline CDR1 DFQATT, CDR2 SNEGSKA (reference sequence). Trimming removed 3 bases from V and 2 bases from J, with 10 bases in between. The CDR3 DNA sequence: TGCAGTGCTAGTTTGGGCAGAAACACTGAAGCTTTCTTT. Translated, it gives CSASLGRNTEAFF.

This clonotype occurred a few times. This rearrangement joins TRBV12-3 or TRBV12-4 to TRBJ2-5; D call uncertain. The CDR3 is made up of 13 amino acids. The ends were cut back, 3 bases at V and 5 bases at J, with 10 bases in the middle. As DNA, the CDR3 is TGTGCCAGCAGTTTGTCCCTTCGGGAGACCCAGTACTTC. It encodes CASSLSLRETQYF.

This clonotype was seen repeatedly, ten times or more. This rearrangement joins TRBV28 to TRBJ1-5, with 8 nucleotides matching TRBD1. Germline V CDR1 and CDR2: MDHEN, SYDVKM. V lost 5 bases, J lost 0 bases, and 9 bases stayed unmatched. The CDR3 runs to 17 residues. CDR3 region: CASSPHRQGTSNQPQHF. The CDR3 DNA reads as TGTGCCAGCAGTCCCCACCGACAGGGGACTAGCAATCAGCCCCAGCATTTT. Combining the CDR3 with reference TRBV28 and TRBJ1-5 gives the whole variable domain DVKVTQSSRYLVKRTGEKVFLECVQDMDHENMFWYRQDPGLGLRLIYFSYDVKMKEKGDIPEGYSVSREKKERFSLILESASTNQTSMYLCASSPHRQGTSNQPQHFGDGTRLSIL.

Many counts were recorded for this clonotype. The V gene is TRBV5-1, the J gene TRBJ2-7, with D perhaps matching TRBD1 or TRBD2 (5 bases each). The ends were cut back, 4 bases at V and 8 bases at J, with 16 bases in the middle. The CDR3 contains 13 residues. Germline V lookup: CDR1 SGHRS, CDR2 YFSETQ. The CDR3 region is CASSVGDPGQQYF. The DNA for the CDR3 is TGCGCCAGCAGCGTGGGGGATCCCGGCCAGCAGTACTTC.

Turning to this clonotype: A much larger clone is a single base away; this may be a read error. The chain joins TRBV18 to TRBJ2-5, with TRBD1 matching over 7 bases. Germline lookup yields CDR1 KGHSH and CDR2 LQKENI. V lost 3 bases to trimming and J lost 5 bases; unmatched junction nucleotides: 6. This CDR3 contains 14 residues. The CDR3 loop reads CASSPDRRVETQYF. The CDR3 DNA is TGTGCCAGCTCACCGGACAGGCGAGTTGAGACCCAGTACTTC.

The table lists this clonotype with many counts. This rearrangement joins TRBV28 to TRBJ2-1; 7 nucleotides align to TRBD1. J was trimmed by 2 bases and V by 6 bases; bases with no gene match: 7. Germline-derived CDR1 and CDR2 are MDHEN and SYDVKM. This CDR3 spans 15 amino acids. The CDR3 sequence is CASRPTGDTYNEQFF. The DNA for the CDR3 is TGTGCCAGCAGACCTACAGGGGACACCTACAATGAGCAGTTCTTC.

This clonotype was observed many times. The chain carries TRBV20-1 and TRBJ2-7; D is unresolved. The CDR3 has 11 amino acids. Trimming left V 5 bases short and J 2 bases short, with 7 bases between. From germline, CDR1 is DFQATT and CDR2 SNEGSKA (reference sequence). The CDR3 sequence: CSAGRAYEQYF. The CDR3 coding sequence is TGCAGTGCTGGTAGGGCCTACGAGCAGTACTTC.

This clonotype was counted at least ten times. The chain uses TRBV6-1 and TRBJ2-5, with 7 nucleotides matching TRBD1. Per the germline V gene, CDR1 is MNHNS and CDR2 is SASEGT. After removal of 5 bases from V and 5 bases from J, the junction contained 8 bases not matched to a gene. This CDR3 is built from 14 residues. CDR3 DNA sequence: TGTGCCAGCAGTCGGGACAGTGGGTGGGAGACCCAGTACTTC. This codes for CASSRDSGWETQYF.

This clonotype was counted ten times or more. The V and J genes are TRBV20-1 and TRBJ1-6; no definite D call. Germline V gives CDR1 DFQATT, CDR2 SNEGSKA (reference sequence). This CDR3 spans 14 amino acids. The CDR3 loop reads CITPTGSLNSPLHF. The CDR3 nucleotides are TGCATTACGCCCACCGGGTCCTTAAATTCACCCCTCCACTTT.

This clonotype was seen just once. Being one base from a much bigger clone, this may be a read error. The J gene is TRBJ2-2, the V gene TRBV30, with D perhaps assigned TRBD1 or TRBD2 (5 bases each). CDR3 size: 18 residues. In germline, CDR1 is GTSNPN, CDR2 SVGIG (reference sequence). The CDR3 DNA reads as TGTGCCTGGAGTGTACGGATAGGGACGACGGCTAACACCGGGGAGCTGGTTTTT. This translates into CAWSVRIGTTANTGELVF.

The CDR3 bases are TGCGCCAGCAGCTTGGGGGCCAGGAGACTGAACACTGAAGCTTTCTTT. This sequence encodes CASSLGARRLNTEAFF. The chain employs TRBV5-1 and TRBJ1-1; D is ambiguous. This CDR3 contains 16 residues. Trimming removed 0 bases from V and 0 bases from J, with 12 bases in between. Germline V gene lookup returns CDR1 SGHRS and CDR2 YFSETQ.